These 26 T cell receptor beta chains came from one sample sequenced in a study of cytomegalovirus exposure and HLA in healthy donors. The PCR ran on 60 Vbeta and 13 Jbeta primers. Some clones are missing from TCRdb's copy, which holds only in-frame ones; the method was immunoSEQ multiplex PCR. This sample has about 65,000 clones; around three quarters occur once, and the top ten carry approximately 4.2%. The specimen was PBMCs. These receptors were collected from a woman in her 30s in good health and CMV-seronegative.

This chain joins TRBV9 and TRBJ1-3; D remains ambiguous. V gave up 4 bases and J gave up 0 bases, with 11 bases separating them. CDR1 and CDR2 from the germline V gene are SGDLS and YYNGEE. The CDR3 has 15 amino acids. CDR3 bases: TGTGCCAGCAGCCCGAGAGGGATCTCTGGAAACACCATATATTTT. The encoded protein is CASSPRGISGNTIYF. Full variable domain (rest looked up from reference TRBV9 and TRBJ1-3): DSGVTQTPKHLITATGQRVTLRCSPRSGDLSVYWYQQSLDQGLQFLIQYYNGEERAKGNILERFSAQQFPDLHSELNLSSLELGDSALYFCASSPRGISGNTIYFGEGSWLTVV.

V and J are TRBV5-1 and TRBJ1-1, with D possibly TRBD1 on 6 matching bases. Germline CDR1 reads SGHRS; CDR2 reads YFSETQ. Trimming removed 0 bases from V and 4 bases from J, with 7 bases in between. This CDR3 has 13 amino acids. The CDR3 loop is CASSLVDSTEAFF. The CDR3 nucleotides are TGCGCCAGCAGCTTGGTGGACAGCACTGAAGCTTTCTTT.

Only a few counts were recorded for this clone. V and J are TRBV29-1 and TRBJ2-1; 9 bases match TRBD2. The germline gives CDR1 SQVTM, CDR2 ANQGSEA. V lost 5 bases and J lost 11; bases outside the gene matches: 4. CDR3 length: 11 residues. The CDR3, as DNA: TGCAGCGTTCCACTAGCGGGTAAGCAGTTCTTC. This encodes CSVPLAGKQFF.

The genes are TRBV19 and TRBJ2-7; TRBD1 matches 9 bases. Per the germline V gene, CDR1 is LNHDA and CDR2 is SQIVND (reference sequence). The trim removed 1 base at V and 5 bases at J, leaving 6 bases unmatched. The CDR3 totals 15 residues. The CDR3 coding sequence is TGTGCCAGTAGTATAGGGGGGACAGGGCGTCACGAGCAGTACTTC. Protein: CASSIGGTGRHEQYF. The entire variable domain, with the rest obtained from reference TRBV19 and TRBJ2-7, is as follows: DGGITQSPKYLFRKEGQNVTLSCEQNLNHDAMYWYRQDPGQGLRLIYYSQIVNDFQKGDIAEGYSVSREKKESFPLTVTSAQKNPTAFYLCASSIGGTGRHEQYFGPGTRLTVT.

In this sample, this clone turned up a few times. CDR3 in amino acids: CATSRGTDSGNTIYF. CDR3 coding DNA: TGTGCCACCAGCAGGGGGACTGACTCTGGAAACACCATATATTTT. This chain links TRBV15 with TRBJ1-3, with D tentatively TRBD1 (5 bases). The germline gives CDR1 LNHNV, CDR2 YYDKDF (reference sequence). There are 15 residues in the CDR3. V gave up 3 bases and J gave up 0 bases, with 9 bases separating them.

This chain links TRBV7-3 with TRBJ2-7; 10 bases line up with TRBD1. J was trimmed by 3 bases and V by 5 bases; bases with no gene match: 1. Germline V gives CDR1 SGHTA, CDR2 FQGTGA. The CDR3 is made up of 13 amino acids. CDR3 region: CASSRDRGYEQYF. The CDR3, as DNA: TGTGCCAGCAGCAGGGACAGGGGCTACGAGCAGTACTTC.

J is TRBJ2-7 and V is TRBV11-2, with D possibly TRBD2 on 5 matching bases. Deletions cut 7 bases from V and 1 base from J, with 11 bases between. The CDR3 covers 13 residues. Germline V CDR1 and CDR2: SGHAT, FQNNGV. The CDR3 region is CASTKEGSYEQYF. DNA for the CDR3: TGTGCCAGCACCAAAGAGGGTTCCTACGAGCAGTACTTC. Full variable domain (remainder filled in from reference TRBV11-2 and TRBJ2-7): EAGVAQSPRYKIIEKRQSVAFWCNPISGHATLYWYQQILGQGPKLLIQFQNNGVVDDSQLPKDRFSAERLKGVDSTLKIQPAKLEDSAVYLCASTKEGSYEQYFGPGTRLTVT.

The chain has TRBV28 and TRBJ2-7; D might be TRBD1 (6 bases). The length of the CDR3 is 13 residues. Germline values: CDR1 MDHEN, CDR2 SYDVKM. V lost 5 bases and J lost 2, with 10 bases in between. In DNA form, the CDR3 reads TGTGCCAGCAGTCTAGGACAGACCTACGAGCAGTACTTC. As protein: CASSLGQTYEQYF.

This clone showed up just once. J is TRBJ2-7 and V is TRBV2; weak D call: TRBD1 (6 bases). This CDR3 comprises 14 residues. The germline CDR1 and CDR2 sequences are SNHLY and FYNNEI. Trimming removed 4 bases from V and 1 base from J, with 11 bases in between. As DNA, the CDR3 is TGTGCCAGCAGTGTGACAGGTCTATCCTACGAGCAGTACTTC. Amino acids: CASSVTGLSYEQYF. The full variable domain, its missing parts supplied by reference TRBV2 and TRBJ2-7, is EPEVTQTPSHQVTQMGQEVILRCVPISNHLYFYWYRQILGQKVEFLVSFYNNEISEKSEIFDDQFSVERPDGSNFTLKIRSTKLEDSAMYFCASSVTGLSYEQYFGPGTRLTVT.

Only a few counts were recorded for this clone. The chain combines TRBV7-9 with TRBJ2-7; tentative D call: TRBD2 (6 bases). This CDR3 region has 13 residues. Germline V gives CDR1 SEHNR, CDR2 FQNEAQ (reference sequence). The germline V and J ends were trimmed by 7 bases and 5 bases, with 15 bases remaining between them. This CDR3 reads CASTTGLPDEQYF. Written as DNA, the CDR3 is TGTGCCAGCACCACGGGACTTCCGGACGAGCAGTACTTC.

The rearrangement joins TRBV28 to TRBJ2-7; perhaps TRBD1 as D (5 bases). The germline CDR1 and CDR2 sequences are MDHEN and SYDVKM. CDR3 size: 15 residues. V lost 3 bases, J lost 3 bases, and 15 bases lay in between. In nucleotides, the CDR3 is TGTGCCAGCAGTTTGATCCAGGGTCTTAACTACGAGCAGTACTTC. This codes for CASSLIQGLNYEQYF.

V gene TRBV30 combines with J gene TRBJ2-3; D ambiguous. CDR3 size: 13 residues. Deletions cut 0 bases from V and 10 bases from J, with 14 bases between. Germline CDR1 and CDR2: GTSNPN and SVGIG (reference sequence). CDR3 DNA: TGTGCCTGGAGTGTAGCTGCCAGGTTTTCGCAGTATTTT. Translating gives CAWSVAARFSQYF.

The chain couples TRBV28 to TRBJ1-1; no reliable D call. The germline V and J ends were trimmed by 5 bases and 1 base, with 8 bases remaining between them. Germline assignment: CDR1 MDHEN and CDR2 SYDVKM. The CDR3 contains 13 residues. The CDR3 nucleotides are TGTGCCAGCAGTACACACAGGAACACTGAAGCTTTCTTT. This codes for CASSTHRNTEAFF.

The chain uses TRBV28 and TRBJ2-3, with 12 bases lining up with TRBD1. There are 15 residues in the CDR3. Germline V CDR1 and CDR2: MDHEN, SYDVKM. Germline trimming cut 6 bases from V and 6 bases from J; bases unmatched to any gene: 7. The CDR3 DNA reads as TGTGCCAGCAGCCTTGGAGGGACAGGGGGCGATACGCAGTATTTT. Its translation is CASSLGGTGGDTQYF.

This chain connects TRBV30 to TRBJ1-4; a possible D gene is TRBD1 (5 bases). The CDR3 is 15 residues long. The V gene lost 5 bases and the J gene lost 0 bases, with 13 bases spanning the gap. The germline CDR1 and CDR2 sequences are GTSNPN and SVGIG (reference sequence). The CDR3 DNA sequence: TGTGCCTGGGGGGCCGGACCCGCAACTAATGAAAAACTGTTTTTT. Amino acids: CAWGAGPATNEKLFF.

The V gene is TRBV5-4, the J gene TRBJ2-7, with TRBD2 identical over 7 bases. The J segment lost 6 bases and the V segment lost 0 bases, leaving 0 bases of the junction unmatched. The CDR3 loop spans 12 amino acids. From germline, CDR1 is SGHNT and CDR2 YYREEE (reference sequence). The CDR3 here is CASSLGGGEQYF. The CDR3 DNA follows: TGTGCCAGCAGCTTGGGGGGGGGCGAGCAGTACTTC. The full variable domain, rest sourced from reference TRBV5-4 and TRBJ2-7, is ETGVTQSPTHLIKTRGQQVTLRCSSQSGHNTVSWYQQALGQGPQFIFQYYREEENGRGNFPPRFSGLQFPNYSSELNVNALELDDSALYLCASSLGGGEQYFGPGTRLTVT.

V usage is TRBV6-5 and J usage is TRBJ1-2, with a tentative D call TRBD1 (6 bases). The V and J ends lost 0 bases and 6 bases respectively, with 8 bases between them. The CDR3 totals 13 residues. Germline V gene lookup returns CDR1 MNHEY and CDR2 SVGAGI. The CDR3 reads CASSYSGQNGYTF. The CDR3 region has the DNA TGTGCCAGCAGTTACTCCGGACAGAATGGCTACACCTTC.

The rearrangement uses TRBV2 and TRBJ1-5; D might be TRBD1 (5 bases). CDR3 size: 18 residues. Germline-derived CDR1 and CDR2 are SNHLY and FYNNEI. With 6 bases removed from V and 0 bases from J, the gap between germline ends came to 21 bases. As DNA, the CDR3 is TGTGCCAGCAGCGCCGCGGGGGGGGTCGGGCATAGCAATCAGCCCCAGCATTTT. Its translation is CASSAAGGVGHSNQPQHF.

The chain joins TRBV29-1 to TRBJ1-4, with 10 bases that match TRBD1. Losses at the gene ends were 4 bases for V and 3 bases for J; bases not matched to a gene: 5. In germline, CDR1 is SQVTM, CDR2 ANQGSEA. This CDR3 is built from 15 residues. DNA for the CDR3: TGCAGCGTTGCGGGACAGGGGATGTCTAATGAAAAACTGTTTTTT. The encoded protein is CSVAGQGMSNEKLFF. The variable domain in full, completed from reference TRBV29-1 and TRBJ1-4, reads SAVISQKPSRDICQRGTSLTIQCQVDSQVTMMFWYRQQPGQSLTLIATANQGSEATYESGFVIDKFPISRPNLTFSTLTVSNMSPEDSSIYLCSVAGQGMSNEKLFFGSGTQLSVL.

The V gene is TRBV6-1, the J gene TRBJ2-7; no clear D. V lost 8 bases to trimming and J lost 1 base, with 6 bases between them. The CDR3 consists of 11 residues. The V gene's germline CDR1 is MNHNS and CDR2 SASEGT. Here the CDR3 reads CASLVSYEQYF. DNA of the CDR3: TGTGCCAGCCTCGTTTCCTACGAGCAGTACTTC.

V is TRBV7-2 and J is TRBJ2-5; D unclear. Germline CDR1 SGHTA, CDR2 FQGNSA. This CDR3 region has 12 residues. Trimming removed 4 bases from V and 5 bases from J, with 8 bases in between. CDR3 in amino acids: CASSSIEETQYF. In DNA, the CDR3 is TGTGCCAGCAGCTCAATTGAGGAGACCCAGTACTTC.

This chain links TRBV2 with TRBJ2-1; TRBD1 aligns across 8 bases. CDR3 length: 15 residues. V lost 7 bases, J lost 5 bases, and 10 bases stayed unmatched. CDR1 is SNHLY, CDR2 FYNNEI, per germline. The CDR3 DNA reads TGTGCCAGCACTCCGGTGCAGGGGGCTAACAATGAGCAGTTCTTC. Translation: CASTPVQGANNEQFF.

This chain links TRBV30 with TRBJ2-2, with D possibly TRBD2 on 6 matching bases. Deletions cut 5 bases from V and 5 bases from J, with 12 bases between. Per germline, CDR1 GTSNPN and CDR2 SVGIG (reference sequence). CDR3 length equals 13 residues. The CDR3 DNA is TGTGCCTGGGGGTGGGGGGATACCGGGGAGCTGTTTTTT. Protein sequence: CAWGWGDTGELFF.

V gene TRBV18 combines with J gene TRBJ1-6; weak D call: TRBD1 (6 bases). CDR3 length: 13 residues. Germline assignment: CDR1 KGHSH and CDR2 LQKENI. V lost 2 bases to trimming and J lost 7 bases, with 6 bases between them. The CDR3, as DNA: TGTGCCAGCTCACCAGACAGGAATTCACCCCTCCACTTT. Its translation is CASSPDRNSPLHF.

The rearrangement uses TRBV28 and TRBJ2-2; TRBD2 matches 10 bases. Germline V gene sequence: CDR1 MDHEN, CDR2 SYDVKM. The CDR3 contains 15 residues. V lost 8 bases and J lost 2; bases outside the gene matches: 5. CDR3 region: CASWSGGENTGELFF. CDR3 nucleotide sequence: TGTGCCAGCTGGAGCGGGGGGGAAAACACCGGGGAGCTGTTTTTT.

V usage is TRBV4-1 and J usage is TRBJ2-3; perhaps TRBD2 as D (7 bases). Germline-derived CDR1 and CDR2 are MGHRA and YSYEKL. V lost 0 bases, J lost 0 bases, and 13 bases lay in between. The CDR3 totals 17 residues. In nucleotides, the CDR3 is TGCGCCAGCAGCCAAGAATATGGGGGGGCAAGCACAGATACGCAGTATTTT. The encoded protein is CASSQEYGGASTDTQYF.